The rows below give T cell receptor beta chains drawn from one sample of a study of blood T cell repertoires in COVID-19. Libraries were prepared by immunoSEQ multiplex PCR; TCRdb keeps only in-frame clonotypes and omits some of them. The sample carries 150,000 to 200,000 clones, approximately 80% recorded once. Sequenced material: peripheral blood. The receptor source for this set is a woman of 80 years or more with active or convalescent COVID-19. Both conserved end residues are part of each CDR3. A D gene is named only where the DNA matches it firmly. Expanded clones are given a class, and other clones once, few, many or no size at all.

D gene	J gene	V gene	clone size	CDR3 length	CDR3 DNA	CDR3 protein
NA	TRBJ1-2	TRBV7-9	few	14	TGTGCCAGCAGCCCCTTCGGGAGAAACTATGGCTACACCTTC	CASSPFGRNYGYTF
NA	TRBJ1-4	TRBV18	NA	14	TGTGCCAGCTCACTGAGCGGGGGTCTTGAAAAACTGTTTTTT	CASSLSGGLEKLFF
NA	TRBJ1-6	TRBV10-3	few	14	TGTGCCATCAGGCGGGTGCAGGATAATTCACCCCTCCACTTT	CAIRRVQDNSPLHF
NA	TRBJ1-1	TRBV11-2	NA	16	TGTGCCAGCAGCTTAGCTGCCACCGGGCCGGGGGGTGAAGCTTTCTTT	CASSLAATGPGGEAFF
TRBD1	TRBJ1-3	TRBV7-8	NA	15	TGTGCCAGCAGCACCCGACAGGGCTCTGGAAACACCATATATTTT	CASSTRQGSGNTIYF
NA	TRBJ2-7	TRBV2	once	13	TGTGCCAGCAGTTTAATATACTCCTACGAGCAGTACTTC	CASSLIYSYEQYF
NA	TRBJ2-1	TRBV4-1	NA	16	TGCGCCAGCAGCCGGCCCCTGGGGAGCAGCTACAATGAGCAGTTCTTC	CASSRPLGSSYNEQFF
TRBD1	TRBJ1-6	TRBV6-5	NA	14	TGTGCCAGCAGTTCGGACAGGGATAATTCACCCCTCCACTTT	CASSSDRDNSPLHF
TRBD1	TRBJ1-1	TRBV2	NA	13	TGTGCCAGCACGGGGGACAGGAACACTGAAGCTTTCTTT	CASTGDRNTEAFF
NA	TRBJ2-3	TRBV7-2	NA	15	TGTGCCAGCAGCCCTGACTCGCTCGGCACAGATACGCAGTATTTT	CASSPDSLGTDTQYF
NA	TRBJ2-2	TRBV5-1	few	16	TGCGCCAGCAGCTCGCGGGGGACAGGTAACACCGGGGAGCTGTTTTTT	CASSSRGTGNTGELFF
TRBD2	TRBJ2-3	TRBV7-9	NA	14	TGTGCCCTCGAACCGGGGGGTGGTGTAGATACGCAGTATTTT	CALEPGGGVDTQYF
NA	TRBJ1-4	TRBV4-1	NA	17	TGCGCCAGCAGCCAAGATCGGATGGGGGCGACTAATGAAAAACTGTTTTTT	CASSQDRMGATNEKLFF
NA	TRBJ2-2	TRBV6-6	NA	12	TGTGCCAGTCGACAGAACACCGGGGAGCTGTTTTTT	CASRQNTGELFF
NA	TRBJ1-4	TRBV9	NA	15	TGTGCCAGCAGCGCGTTTCTCACTACGGGGGAAAAACTGTTTTTT	CASSAFLTTGEKLFF
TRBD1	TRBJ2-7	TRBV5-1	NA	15	TGCGCCAGCTTCAGGGGGACAGGGGCACCCTACGAGCAGTACTTC	CASFRGTGAPYEQYF
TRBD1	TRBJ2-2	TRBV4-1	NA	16	TGCGCCAGCAGCCAAGACATAGGGGGCGGCACCGGGGAGCTGTTTTTT	CASSQDIGGGTGELFF
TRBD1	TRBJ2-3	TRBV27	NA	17	TGTGCCAGCAGTCCCCAGTCCGGGACAGCAAGCACAGATACGCAGTATTTT	CASSPQSGTASTDTQYF
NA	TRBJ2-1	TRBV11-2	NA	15	TGTGCCAGCAGCTTAGTTTATCCCTCCTACAATGAGCAGTTCTTC	CASSLVYPSYNEQFF
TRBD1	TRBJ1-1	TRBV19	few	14	TGTGCCAGTAGTACTACAGGGGGGAGGACTGAAGCTTTCTTT	CASSTTGGRTEAFF
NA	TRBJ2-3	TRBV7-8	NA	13	TGTGCCAGCAGCCGCGACAGAGCCGATACGCAGTATTTT	CASSRDRADTQYF
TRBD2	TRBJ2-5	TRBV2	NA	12	TGTGCCTCATACGGGGGGGGAGAGACCCAGTACTTC	CASYGGGETQYF
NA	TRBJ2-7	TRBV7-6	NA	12	TGTGCCAGCAGCTTGACTCTGGAGGAGCAGTACTTC	CASSLTLEEQYF
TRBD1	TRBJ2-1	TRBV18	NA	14	TGTGCCAGCTCGATTGGACAGGTATACAATGAGCAGTTCTTC	CASSIGQVYNEQFF
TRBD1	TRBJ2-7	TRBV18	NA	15	TGTGCCAGCTCACCACCGGGACAGGGAGGTTACGAGCAGTACTTC	CASSPPGQGGYEQYF
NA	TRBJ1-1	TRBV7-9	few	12	TGTGCCAGCAGTCCGCAGGGGACTGAAGCTTTCTTT	CASSPQGTEAFF
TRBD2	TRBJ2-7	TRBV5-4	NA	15	TGTGCCAGCACCCCGGGGGGGGCACGTTGGGACGAGCAGTACTTC	CASTPGGARWDEQYF
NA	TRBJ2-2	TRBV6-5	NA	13	TGTGCCAGCAAGCAGGGCCCCGCCGGGGAGCTGTTTTTT	CASKQGPAGELFF
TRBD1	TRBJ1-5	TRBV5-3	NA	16	TGTGCCAGAAGCTTCCCGGACAGGGGTAGCAATCAGCCCCAGCATTTT	CARSFPDRGSNQPQHF
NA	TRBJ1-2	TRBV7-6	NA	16	TGTGCCAGCAGCTCATCTTCGGGGGGCCGGGCCTATGGCTACACCTTC	CASSSSSGGRAYGYTF
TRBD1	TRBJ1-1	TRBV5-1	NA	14	TGCGCCAGCAGCGGACAGGGGGCTGGGACTGAAGCTTTCTTT	CASSGQGAGTEAFF
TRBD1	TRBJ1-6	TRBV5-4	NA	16	TGTGCCAGCAGCCTGGGACAGGGGGCCTCCTATTCACCCCTCCACTTT	CASSLGQGASYSPLHF
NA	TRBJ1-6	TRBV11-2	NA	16	TGTGCCAGCAGCTTCCTGGGGAGGACTGATAATTCACCCCTCCACTTT	CASSFLGRTDNSPLHF
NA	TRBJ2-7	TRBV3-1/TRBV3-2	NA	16	TGTGCCAGCAGCCAAGAACGGGGTTTACCGCACTACGAGCAGTACTTC	CASSQERGLPHYEQYF
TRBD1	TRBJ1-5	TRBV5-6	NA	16	TGTGCCAGCAGCTTGAGGACAGGGACTAGCAATCAGCCCCAGCATTTT	CASSLRTGTSNQPQHF
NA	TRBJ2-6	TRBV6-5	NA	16	TGTGCCAGCAGTTACGCGGACTTCTCTGGGGCCAACGTCCTGACTTTC	CASSYADFSGANVLTF
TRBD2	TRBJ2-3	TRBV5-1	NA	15	TGCGCCAGCAGCTTGGTCTCTAGCGGGGGAGATACGCAGTATTTT	CASSLVSSGGDTQYF
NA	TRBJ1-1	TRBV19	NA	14	TGTGCCAGTAGTGACTTTGACAGGAACACTGAAGCTTTCTTT	CASSDFDRNTEAFF
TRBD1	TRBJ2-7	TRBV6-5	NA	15	TGTGCCAGCAGTTCCCCGGGACAGGGTAGCAACGAGCAGTACTTC	CASSSPGQGSNEQYF
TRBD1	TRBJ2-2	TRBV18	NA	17	TGTGCCAGCTCACCACTTCGACAGGGGCTCAACACCGGGGAGCTGTTTTTT	CASSPLRQGLNTGELFF
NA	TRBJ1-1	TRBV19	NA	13	TGTGCCAGTAGTCCGGGACATTTCACTGAAGCTTTCTTT	CASSPGHFTEAFF
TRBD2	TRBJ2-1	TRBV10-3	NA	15	TGTGCCATCAGTGAAGGAGCGGGGTATTACAATGAGCAGTTCTTC	CAISEGAGYYNEQFF
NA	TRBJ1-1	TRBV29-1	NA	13	TGCAGCGTTCGCCCCCCGGCGGACACTGAAGCTTTCTTT	CSVRPPADTEAFF
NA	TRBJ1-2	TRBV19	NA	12	TGTGCCAGTAGTCCAGGGAACTATGGCTACACCTTC	CASSPGNYGYTF
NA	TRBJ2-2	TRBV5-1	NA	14	TGCGCCAGCAGCGAGACAGTGAACACCGGGGAGCTGTTTTTT	CASSETVNTGELFF
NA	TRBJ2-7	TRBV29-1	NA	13	TGCAGCGTTGCAGAGACTACTACCTACGAGCAGTACTTC	CSVAETTTYEQYF
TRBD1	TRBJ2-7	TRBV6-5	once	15	TGTGCCAGCAGACGCACCGGGACAGGGAAGGACGAGCAGTACTTC	CASRRTGTGKDEQYF
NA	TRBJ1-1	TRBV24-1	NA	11	TGTGCCACCAGCCGGGGCACTGAAGCTTTCTTT	CATSRGTEAFF
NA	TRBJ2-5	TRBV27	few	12	TGTGCCAGCAATTGGTGCGGAGAGACCCAGTACTTC	CASNWCGETQYF
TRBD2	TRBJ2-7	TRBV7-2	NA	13	TGTGCCAGCAGACTAGCGGGGGGTTACGAGCAGTACTTC	CASRLAGGYEQYF
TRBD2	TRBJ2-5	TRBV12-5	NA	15	TGTGCTAGTGGTTTGATCCCTAGCGGGGGGTGGACCCAGTACTTC	CASGLIPSGGWTQYF
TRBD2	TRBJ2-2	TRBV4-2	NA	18	TGTGCCAGCAGCCAGTACTGGACTAGCGGAGATTACACCGGGGAGCTGTTTTTT	CASSQYWTSGDYTGELFF
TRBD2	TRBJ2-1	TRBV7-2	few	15	TGTGCCAGCAGTTCAGCGGGGGGGGCAAGAAATGAGCAGTTCTTC	CASSSAGGARNEQFF
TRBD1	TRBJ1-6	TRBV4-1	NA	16	TGCGCCAGCAGCCGCACCGGGACAGTTTATAATTCACCCCTCCACTTT	CASSRTGTVYNSPLHF
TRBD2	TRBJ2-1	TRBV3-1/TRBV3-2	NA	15	TGTGCCAGCAGCCACGCCTTTAAGCGGGGAAATGAGCAGTTCTTC	CASSHAFKRGNEQFF
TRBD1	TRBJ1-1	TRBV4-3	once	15	TGCGCCAGCAGCCAAACACTGACAGGGGACACTGAAGCTTTCTTT	CASSQTLTGDTEAFF
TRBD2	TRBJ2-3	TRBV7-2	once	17	TGTGCCAGCAGCTTAGTGTCTAGCGGGGGGAGCACAGATACGCAGTATTTT	CASSLVSSGGSTDTQYF